The 27 T cell receptor beta chains in this list originate from one sample, sequenced in a study of cytotoxic CD8 clonotypes in ibrutinib-treated CLL. Repertoires were generated with immunoSEQ multiplex PCR, while TCRdb's copy carries only in-frame clones and drops some. The sample lists about 76,000 clones, around four fifths seen once, with more than 35% in the top ten. The sample was PBMCs, taken after 24 months of ibrutinib treatment. Receptors originate from a human donor with chronic lymphocytic leukemia.

J is TRBJ1-2 and V is TRBV18; no clear D gene. From germline, CDR1 is KGHSH and CDR2 LQKENI. The V end lost 5 bases, the J end lost 2 bases, and 15 bases lay between the germline ends. The CDR3 has 15 amino acids. CDR3 sequence: CASSSTRGENYGYTF. DNA of the CDR3: TGTGCCAGCTCATCGACCCGGGGTGAGAACTATGGCTACACCTTC.

This sequence joins TRBV18 and TRBJ1-6, with D hard to call. Trimming removed 3 bases from V and 10 bases from J, with 13 bases in between. There are 14 residues in the CDR3. Looked up from germline, CDR1 is KGHSH and CDR2 is LQKENI. The CDR3 is CASSPPTHGSPLHF. CDR3 sequence (DNA): TGTGCCAGCTCACCGCCTACTCACGGCTCACCCCTCCACTTT.

The chain has TRBV9 and TRBJ1-1; D is unclear. The CDR3 runs to 14 residues. Germline V gene data show CDR1 as SGDLS and CDR2 as YYNGEE. With 1 base removed from V and 4 bases from J, the gap between germline ends came to 11 bases. As DNA, the CDR3 is TGTGCCAGCAGCGTAAACTTTGCTGTCACTGAAGCTTTCTTT. Encoded protein: CASSVNFAVTEAFF.

The genes are TRBV6-5 and TRBJ2-7; the D is unclear. V lost 2 bases and J 6 bases, leaving 17 bases between the germline ends. Germline V CDR1 and CDR2: MNHEY, SVGAGI. CDR3 length: 15 residues. In nucleotides, the CDR3 is TGTGCCAGCAGTTACCGCCGGGTGTCGAGGTCCGAGCAGTACTTC. The encoded protein is CASSYRRVSRSEQYF.

The chain carries TRBV6-6 and TRBJ1-5; perhaps TRBD1 as D (6 bases). The CDR3 loop spans 15 amino acids. Trimming left V 6 bases short and J 2 bases short, with 14 bases between. The germline CDR1 and CDR2 sequences are MNHNY and SVGAGI (reference sequence). Written as DNA, the CDR3 is TGTGCCAGCAGGTCCAAGGGGGGGGGCAATCAGCCCCAGCATTTT. Translation gives CASRSKGGGNQPQHF.

The chain has TRBV5-1 and TRBJ2-3; possibly TRBD2 for D (5 bases). The CDR3 spans 12 residues. The germline CDR1 and CDR2 sequences are SGHRS and YFSETQ. V lost 3 bases, J lost 6 bases, and 8 bases lay in between. As DNA, the CDR3 is TGCGCCAGCAGCTCCGTAGCGGATACGCAGTATTTT. Its protein product is CASSSVADTQYF.

This clone occurred a few times. V usage is TRBV6-5 and J usage is TRBJ2-7; 7 bases fit TRBD1. V lost 4 bases to trimming and J lost 5 bases; unmatched junction nucleotides: 11. In germline, CDR1 is MNHEY, CDR2 SVGAGI. CDR3 length: 15 residues. CDR3 amino acids: CASSSLTGNIHEQYF. In nucleotides, the CDR3 is TGTGCCAGCAGTTCTCTGACAGGGAATATCCACGAGCAGTACTTC.

This clone was observed a single time. V is TRBV19 and J is TRBJ2-2; 7 nucleotides agree with TRBD1. The germline V gene has CDR1 LNHDA and CDR2 SQIVND (reference sequence). This CDR3 comprises 15 residues. V gave up 6 bases and J gave up 0 bases; unmatched junction bases: 4. The CDR3 is CASRTGSANTGELFF. The CDR3 DNA sequence: TGTGCCAGTAGGACAGGGTCCGCGAACACCGGGGAGCTGTTTTTT.

The chain recombines TRBV29-1 with TRBJ2-5; a possible D gene is TRBD1 (5 bases). CDR1 is SQVTM, CDR2 ANQGSEA, per germline. The V end was cut by 4 bases, the J end by 2 bases, with 14 bases between. This CDR3 has 14 residues. CDR3 sequence reads: CSVGGPGLQETQYF. In DNA, the CDR3 is TGCAGCGTTGGTGGTCCAGGGTTGCAAGAGACCCAGTACTTC.

The V and J genes are TRBV10-3 and TRBJ2-7, with D perhaps matching TRBD2 (5 bases). Trimming removed 8 bases at V and 2 bases at J, with 13 bases between. The germline CDR1 and CDR2 sequences are ENHRY and SYGVKD. The CDR3 loop spans 13 amino acids. CDR3 coding DNA: TGTGCCATCTCCCCCTCGCGGGCCTACGAGCAGTACTTC. This gives the protein CAISPSRAYEQYF.

The sample holds a few counts of this clone. This chain joins TRBV19 and TRBJ2-1; 15 bases map to TRBD2. CDR3 length: 16 amino acids. V was clipped by 4 bases and J by 10 bases; unmatched bases: 8. The germline gives CDR1 LNHDA, CDR2 SQIVND (reference sequence). The CDR3, as DNA: TGTGCCAGTAGTACCCCGGGACTAGCGGGAGGAAGCGAGCAGTTCTTC. Amino acid sequence: CASSTPGLAGGSEQFF.

The chain is built from TRBV9 and TRBJ2-6; D uncertain. This CDR3 region has 17 residues. In germline, CDR1 is SGDLS, CDR2 YYNGEE. V lost 5 bases to trimming and J lost 0 bases, with 15 bases between them. In DNA, the CDR3 is TGTGCCAGCAGATCAGGACGAACTGACTCTGGGGCCAACGTCCTGACTTTC. Protein product: CASRSGRTDSGANVLTF.

The V and J genes are TRBV2 and TRBJ2-6; D is undetermined. The CDR3 is 18 amino acids. The germline CDR1 and CDR2 sequences are SNHLY and FYNNEI. V lost 10 bases and J 0 bases, leaving 22 bases between the germline ends. This CDR3 reads CATHGRGIQTSGANVLTF. DNA for the CDR3: TGTGCCACGCATGGCCGTGGCATACAAACCTCTGGGGCCAACGTCCTGACTTTC.

The J gene is TRBJ2-1, the V gene TRBV5-1; D is tentatively TRBD1 or TRBD2 (5 bases each). V was pared by 6 bases and J by 9 bases, with 13 bases between. Germline CDR1 is SGHRS and CDR2 is YFSETQ. This CDR3 is built from 12 residues. The chain's CDR3 is CASTLTEGEQFF. In nucleotides, the CDR3 is TGCGCCAGCACCCTGACAGAGGGTGAGCAGTTCTTC.

This clone was seen only a few times. This rearrangement joins TRBV2 to TRBJ1-4, with TRBD1 matching over 7 bases. J lost 4 bases, V lost 5 bases, and 7 bases had no gene match. CDR1 and CDR2 from the germline V gene are SNHLY and FYNNEI. The CDR3 spans 15 residues. CDR3 protein: CASSIGDSGNEKLFF. The CDR3 DNA reads TGTGCCAGCAGTATAGGGGACAGTGGTAATGAAAAACTGTTTTTT.

The rearrangement joins TRBV28 to TRBJ2-1, with D perhaps TRBD1 (6 bases). V shed 6 bases and J shed 1 base, with 13 bases lying between them. CDR3 length: 15 amino acids. The germline gives CDR1 MDHEN, CDR2 SYDVKM. The CDR3 DNA sequence: TGTGCCAGCAGCAAGCGAACAGGGTCCTACAATGAGCAGTTCTTC. Encoded protein: CASSKRTGSYNEQFF.

V usage is TRBV30 and J usage is TRBJ1-5, with TRBD1 matching over 7 bases. Unmatched junction bases numbered 4, after V lost 1 base and J lost 7 bases. This CDR3 is built from 13 residues. The germline CDR1 and CDR2 sequences are GTSNPN and SVGIG (reference sequence). The CDR3 is CAWSDTGDQPQHF. In DNA form, the CDR3 reads TGTGCCTGGAGTGACACAGGGGACCAGCCCCAGCATTTT.

V usage is TRBV28 and J usage is TRBJ2-1, with 10 bases matching TRBD2. CDR3 size: 16 residues. The trim removed 5 bases at V and 9 bases at J, leaving 13 bases unmatched. CDR1 MDHEN and CDR2 SYDVKM come from the germline V gene. CDR3 in DNA: TGTGCCAGCAGTCATTTCGGACTAGCGGTGGATAGTGAGCAGTTCTTC. This gives the protein CASSHFGLAVDSEQFF.

The V gene is TRBV5-5, the J gene TRBJ2-4, with 8 bases matching TRBD1. The CDR3 runs to 13 residues. Germline CDR1 SGHKS, CDR2 YYEKEE (reference sequence). Trimming cost V 1 base and J 6 bases; bases outside gene matches: 0. CDR3 sequence: CASSLTGGNIQYF. In DNA form, the CDR3 reads TGTGCCAGCAGCTTGACAGGGGGAAACATTCAGTACTTC. Filled out from reference TRBV5-5 and TRBJ2-4, the complete variable domain reads DAGVTQSPTHLIKTRGQQVTLRCSPISGHKSVSWYQQVLGQGPQFIFQYYEKEERGRGNFPDRFSARQFPNYSSELNVNALLLGDSALYLCASSLTGGNIQYFGAGTRLSVL.

V and J are TRBV2 and TRBJ1-1, with a possible D match to TRBD1 (5 bases). CDR3 length: 14 amino acids. Trimming took 4 bases from V and 0 from J, leaving 9 bases between them. Germline V gene lookup returns CDR1 SNHLY and CDR2 FYNNEI. The CDR3 loop reads CASSGHRMNTEAFF. Written as DNA, the CDR3 is TGTGCCAGCAGTGGTCACAGGATGAACACTGAAGCTTTCTTT.

The chain combines TRBV6-1 with TRBJ1-5, with D uncertain. This CDR3 comprises 14 residues. Germline CDR1 reads MNHNS; CDR2 reads SASEGT. Trimming pared 10 bases from V and 2 bases from J, leaving 15 bases between. Written as DNA, the CDR3 is TGTGCCACCTCTGTTGTCTTTGGCAATCAGCCCCAGCATTTT. This gives the protein CATSVVFGNQPQHF.

The gene calls are TRBV5-1 and TRBJ2-7; D may be TRBD1 (5 bases). The CDR3 spans 16 residues. Trimming left V 0 bases short and J 0 bases short, with 13 bases between. Germline V gene lookup returns CDR1 SGHRS and CDR2 YFSETQ. This CDR3 is CASSLAGKESSYEQYF. The CDR3 nucleotides are TGCGCCAGCAGCTTGGCAGGGAAAGAGAGCTCCTACGAGCAGTACTTC.

The CDR3 protein is CASSYHRNVSYEQYF. The CDR3 DNA is TGTGCCAGCAGTTACCACCGAAATGTTTCATACGAGCAGTACTTC. V usage is TRBV6-8 and J usage is TRBJ2-7; D unclear. The CDR3 covers 15 residues. V was cut by 2 bases and J by 4 bases, with 15 bases left in between. The germline V gene encodes CDR1 MNHGY and CDR2 SAAAGT.

The CDR3: CASSLTGGIYEQYF. CDR3 nucleotide sequence: TGTGCCAGCAGCTTAACAGGGGGCATCTACGAGCAGTACTTC. J is TRBJ2-7 and V is TRBV7-6, with 9 bases identical to TRBD1. There are 14 residues in the CDR3. The J segment lost 3 bases and the V segment lost 2 bases, leaving 2 bases of the junction unmatched. Germline lookup yields CDR1 SGHVS and CDR2 FNYEAQ.

This chain links TRBV27 with TRBJ1-2; D uncertain. The germline V and J ends were trimmed by 5 bases and 8 bases, with 24 bases remaining between them. This CDR3 region has 16 residues. The germline V gene has CDR1 MNHEY and CDR2 SMNVEV (reference sequence). The CDR3 coding sequence is TGTGCCAGCAGTCCGACCTACTCTTACACTCTCGTGGGCTACACCTTC. Translation gives CASSPTYSYTLVGYTF.

This chain uses TRBV2 with TRBJ2-7; 9 bases line up with TRBD2. V gave up 8 bases and J gave up 1 base; unmatched junction bases: 6. The CDR3 has 14 residues. Germline values: CDR1 SNHLY, CDR2 FYNNEI. CDR3 in DNA: TGTGCCAGCTTTAGCGGGAGAGGATCCTACGAGCAGTACTTC. Translated, it gives CASFSGRGSYEQYF. The complete variable domain, with remaining parts taken from reference TRBV2 and TRBJ2-7, reads EPEVTQTPSHQVTQMGQEVILRCVPISNHLYFYWYRQILGQKVEFLVSFYNNEISEKSEIFDDQFSVERPDGSNFTLKIRSTKLEDSAMYFCASFSGRGSYEQYFGPGTRLTVT.

The chain joins TRBV15 to TRBJ2-4, with 11 bases lining up with TRBD2. The CDR3 sequence is 14 residues long. Trimming took 8 bases from V and 4 from J; bases not matched to a gene: 4. The germline V gene has CDR1 LNHNV and CDR2 YYDKDF (reference sequence). The CDR3 DNA reads as TGTGCCACCCGGGGGACTAGCGGTAAAAACATTCAGTACTTC. Translating it yields CATRGTSGKNIQYF.